This T cell receptor beta chain was recovered during a study of blood T cell repertoires in COVID-19. Study information: The samples span acute and convalescent COVID-19 from the United States, Italy and Spain. PBMCs, B-cell-depleted T cells, or T cells were the source of the cDNA or gDNA that made up the material.

Germline V gene data show CDR1 as SGHKS and CDR2 as YYEKEE (reference sequence). CDR3 length equals 18 residues. V shed 0 bases and J 0 bases; nucleotides not matched to a gene: 8. Original handling: Counts of nucleated cells, estimated from reference gene primer amplification, were obtained. Only in-frame clones appear in the TCRdb table, and some are missing; sequencing was by immunoSEQ multiplex PCR. For V, J and clone size, that table is used; D and trimming come from the DNA. Here the sample spans over 400,000 clones, 70% to 90% being singletons. Specimen: peripheral blood. The sequence was collected from a human donor in a cohort sampled during active COVID-19. The V and J genes are TRBV5-5 and TRBJ2-1; TRBD2 aligns across 8 bases. The CDR3 reads CASSLVTSAKSSYNEQFF. The CDR3 bases are TGTGCCAGCAGCTTGGTGACTAGCGCTAAGAGCTCCTACAATGAGCAGTTCTTC.